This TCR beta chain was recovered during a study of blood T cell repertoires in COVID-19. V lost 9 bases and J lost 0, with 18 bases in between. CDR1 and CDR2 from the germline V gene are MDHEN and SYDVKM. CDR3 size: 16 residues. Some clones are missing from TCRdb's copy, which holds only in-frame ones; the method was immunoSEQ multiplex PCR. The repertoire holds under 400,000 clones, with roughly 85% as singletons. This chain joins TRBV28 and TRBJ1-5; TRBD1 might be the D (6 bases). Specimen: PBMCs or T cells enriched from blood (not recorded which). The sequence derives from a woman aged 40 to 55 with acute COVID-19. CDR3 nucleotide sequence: TGTGCCAGTACAATTGGGGGGGGCTTTAGCAATCAGCCCCAGCATTTT. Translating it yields CASTIGGGFSNQPQHF.